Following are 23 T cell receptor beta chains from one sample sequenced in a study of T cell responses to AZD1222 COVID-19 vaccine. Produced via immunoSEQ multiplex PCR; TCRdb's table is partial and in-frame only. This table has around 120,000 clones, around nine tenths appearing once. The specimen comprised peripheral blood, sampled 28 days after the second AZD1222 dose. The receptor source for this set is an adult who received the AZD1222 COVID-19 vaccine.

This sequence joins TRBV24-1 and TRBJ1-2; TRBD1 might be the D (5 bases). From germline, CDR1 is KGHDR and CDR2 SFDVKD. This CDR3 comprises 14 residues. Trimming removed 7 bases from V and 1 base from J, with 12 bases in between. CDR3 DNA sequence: TGTGCCACCAGCCCCCCGACAGATAACTATGGCTACACCTTC. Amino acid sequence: CATSPPTDNYGYTF.

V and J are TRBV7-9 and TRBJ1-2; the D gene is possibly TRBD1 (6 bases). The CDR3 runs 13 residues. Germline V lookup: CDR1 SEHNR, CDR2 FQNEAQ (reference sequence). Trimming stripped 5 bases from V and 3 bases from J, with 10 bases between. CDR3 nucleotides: TGTGCCAGCAGCCACCCAGGGGACTATGGCTACACCTTC. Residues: CASSHPGDYGYTF. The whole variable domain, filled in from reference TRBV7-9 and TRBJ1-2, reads DTGVSQNPRHKITKRGQNVTFRCDPISEHNRLYWYRQTLGQGPEFLTYFQNEAQLEKSRLLSDRFSAERPKGSFSTLEIQRTEQGDSAMYLCASSHPGDYGYTFGSGTRLTVV.

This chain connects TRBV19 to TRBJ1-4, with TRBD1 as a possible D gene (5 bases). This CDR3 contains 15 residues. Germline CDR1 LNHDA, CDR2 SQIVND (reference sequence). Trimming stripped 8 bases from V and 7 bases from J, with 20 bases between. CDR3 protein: CASQSRGSGLEKLFF. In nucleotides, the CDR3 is TGTGCCAGTCAAAGTCGGGGCTCAGGGCTTGAAAAACTGTTTTTT.

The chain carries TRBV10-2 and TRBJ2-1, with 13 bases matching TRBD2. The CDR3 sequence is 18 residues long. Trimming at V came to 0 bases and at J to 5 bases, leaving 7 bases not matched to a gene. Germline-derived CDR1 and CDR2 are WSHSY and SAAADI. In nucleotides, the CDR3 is TGCGCCAGCAGTGAGTCGACTAGCGGGAGGACCGGCGACAATGAGCAGTTCTTC. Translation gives CASSESTSGRTGDNEQFF.

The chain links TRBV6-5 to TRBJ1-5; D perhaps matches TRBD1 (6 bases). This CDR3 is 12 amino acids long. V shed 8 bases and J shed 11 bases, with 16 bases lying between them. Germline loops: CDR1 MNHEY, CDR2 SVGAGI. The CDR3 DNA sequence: TGTGCCAGCGGACAGTCTATTTTGACCCAGCATTTT. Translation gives CASGQSILTQHF.

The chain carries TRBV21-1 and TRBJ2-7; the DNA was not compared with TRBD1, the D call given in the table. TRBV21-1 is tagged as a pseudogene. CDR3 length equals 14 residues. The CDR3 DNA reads TGTGCCAGCAGCCCGACAGGGGTAACCTACGAGCAGTACTTC. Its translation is CASSPTGVTYEQYF.

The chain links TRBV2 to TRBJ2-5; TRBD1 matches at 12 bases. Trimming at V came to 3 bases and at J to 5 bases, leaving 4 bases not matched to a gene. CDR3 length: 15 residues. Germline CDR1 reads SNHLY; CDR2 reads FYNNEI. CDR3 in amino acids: CASSEGTGGYETQYF. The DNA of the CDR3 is TGTGCCAGCAGTGAGGGGACAGGGGGCTATGAGACCCAGTACTTC.

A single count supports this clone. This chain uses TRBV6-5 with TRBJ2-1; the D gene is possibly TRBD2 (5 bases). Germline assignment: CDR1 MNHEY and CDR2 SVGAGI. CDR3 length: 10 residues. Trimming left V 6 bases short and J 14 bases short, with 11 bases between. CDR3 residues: CASRSAEEFF. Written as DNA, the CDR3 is TGTGCCAGCAGGTCGGCGGAGGAGTTCTTC.

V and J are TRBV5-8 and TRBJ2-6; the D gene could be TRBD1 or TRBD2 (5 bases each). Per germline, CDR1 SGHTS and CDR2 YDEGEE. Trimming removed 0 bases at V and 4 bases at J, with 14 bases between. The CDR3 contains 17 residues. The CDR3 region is CASSLAGTSWGANVLTF. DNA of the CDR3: TGTGCCAGCAGCTTGGCCGGGACCTCGTGGGGGGCCAACGTCCTGACTTTC. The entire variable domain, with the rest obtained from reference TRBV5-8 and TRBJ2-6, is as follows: EAGVTQSPTHLIKTRGQQATLRCSPISGHTSVYWYQQALGLGLQFLLWYDEGEERNRGNFPPRFSGRQFPNYSSELNVNALELEDSALYLCASSLAGTSWGANVLTFGAGSRLTVL.

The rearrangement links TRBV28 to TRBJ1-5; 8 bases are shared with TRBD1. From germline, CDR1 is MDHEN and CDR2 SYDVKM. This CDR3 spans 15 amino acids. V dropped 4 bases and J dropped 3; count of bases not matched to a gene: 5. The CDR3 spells CASSSGQVLNQPQHF. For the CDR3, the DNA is TGTGCCAGCAGTTCGGGACAGGTTCTCAATCAGCCCCAGCATTTT.

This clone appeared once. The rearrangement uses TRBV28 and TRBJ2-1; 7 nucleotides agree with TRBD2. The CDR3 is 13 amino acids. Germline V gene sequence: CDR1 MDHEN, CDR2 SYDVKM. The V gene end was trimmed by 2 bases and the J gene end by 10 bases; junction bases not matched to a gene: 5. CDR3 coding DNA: TGTGCCAGCAGTTTAGCGGGAGTTTACGAGCAGTTCTTC. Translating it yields CASSLAGVYEQFF. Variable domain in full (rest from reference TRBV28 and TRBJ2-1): DVKVTQSSRYLVKRTGEKVFLECVQDMDHENMFWYRQDPGLGLRLIYFSYDVKMKEKGDIPEGYSVSREKKERFSLILESASTNQTSMYLCASSLAGVYEQFFGPGTRLTVL.

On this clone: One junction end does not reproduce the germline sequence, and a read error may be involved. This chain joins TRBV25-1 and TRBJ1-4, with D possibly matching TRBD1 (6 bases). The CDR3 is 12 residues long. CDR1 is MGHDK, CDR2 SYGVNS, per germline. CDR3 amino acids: CASTEGGKRLFF. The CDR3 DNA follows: TGTGCCAGCACTGAAGGGGGGAAGAGACTGTTTTTT.

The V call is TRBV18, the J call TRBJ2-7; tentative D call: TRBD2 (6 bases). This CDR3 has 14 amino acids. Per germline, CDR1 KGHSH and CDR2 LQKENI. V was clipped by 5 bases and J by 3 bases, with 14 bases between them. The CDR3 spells CASSTVGSGYEQYF. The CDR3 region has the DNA TGTGCCAGCTCAACCGTCGGGAGCGGCTACGAGCAGTACTTC.

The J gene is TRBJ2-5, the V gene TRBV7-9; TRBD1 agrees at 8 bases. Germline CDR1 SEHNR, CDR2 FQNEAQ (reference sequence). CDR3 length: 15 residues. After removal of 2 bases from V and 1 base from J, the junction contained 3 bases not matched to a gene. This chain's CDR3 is CASSLLTGAQETQYF. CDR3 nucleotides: TGTGCCAGCAGCTTATTGACAGGGGCCCAAGAGACCCAGTACTTC. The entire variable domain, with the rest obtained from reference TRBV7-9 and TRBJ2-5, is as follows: DTGVSQNPRHKITKRGQNVTFRCDPISEHNRLYWYRQTLGQGPEFLTYFQNEAQLEKSRLLSDRFSAERPKGSFSTLEIQRTEQGDSAMYLCASSLLTGAQETQYFGPGTRLLVL.

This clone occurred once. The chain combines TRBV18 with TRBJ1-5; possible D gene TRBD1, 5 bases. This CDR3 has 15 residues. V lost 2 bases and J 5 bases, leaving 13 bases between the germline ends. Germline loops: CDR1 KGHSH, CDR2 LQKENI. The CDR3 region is CASSPRDGRDQPQHF. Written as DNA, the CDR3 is TGTGCCAGCTCACCAAGGGACGGCCGAGATCAGCCCCAGCATTTT.

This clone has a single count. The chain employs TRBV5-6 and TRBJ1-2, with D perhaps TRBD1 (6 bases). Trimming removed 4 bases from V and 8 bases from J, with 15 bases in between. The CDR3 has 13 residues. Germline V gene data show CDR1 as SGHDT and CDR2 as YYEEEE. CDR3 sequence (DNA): TGTGCCAGCAGCCCGCGGGGGCTCGGAGGCTACACCTTC. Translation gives CASSPRGLGGYTF. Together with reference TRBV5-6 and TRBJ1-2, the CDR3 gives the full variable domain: DAGVTQSPTHLIKTRGQQVTLRCSPKSGHDTVSWYQQALGQGPQFIFQYYEEEERQRGNFPDRFSGHQFPNYSSELNVNALLLGDSALYLCASSPRGLGGYTFGSGTRLTVV.

The CDR3 bases are TGTGCCAGCAGTTACGGCGCAGGTATGAACACTGAAGCTTTCTTT. It specifies CASSYGAGMNTEAFF. The V gene is TRBV6-6, the J gene TRBJ1-1; D uncertain. The length of the CDR3 is 15 residues. Trimming removed 2 bases at V and 0 bases at J, with 10 bases between. Germline V gene data show CDR1 as MNHNY and CDR2 as SVGAGI (reference sequence).

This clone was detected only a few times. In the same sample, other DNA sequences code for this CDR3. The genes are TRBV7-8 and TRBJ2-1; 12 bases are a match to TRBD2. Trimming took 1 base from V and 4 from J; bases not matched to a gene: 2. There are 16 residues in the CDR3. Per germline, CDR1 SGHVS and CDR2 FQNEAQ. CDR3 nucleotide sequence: TGTGCCAGCAGCTTAGAACTAGCGGGAGGTTACAATGAGCAGTTCTTC. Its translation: CASSLELAGGYNEQFF.

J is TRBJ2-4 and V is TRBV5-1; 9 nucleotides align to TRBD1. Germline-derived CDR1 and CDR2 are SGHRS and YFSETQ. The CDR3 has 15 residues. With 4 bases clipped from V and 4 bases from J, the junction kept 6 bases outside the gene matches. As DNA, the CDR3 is TGCGCCAGCAGCCCCTGGACAGGGGAGAAAAACATTCAGTACTTC. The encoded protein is CASSPWTGEKNIQYF.

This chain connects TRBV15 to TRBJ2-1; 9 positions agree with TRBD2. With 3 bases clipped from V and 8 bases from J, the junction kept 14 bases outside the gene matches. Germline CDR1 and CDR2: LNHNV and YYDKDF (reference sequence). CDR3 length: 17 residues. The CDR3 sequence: CATSSTGLAIFIDEQFF. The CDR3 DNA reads TGTGCCACCAGCAGCACAGGACTAGCGATATTTATTGATGAGCAGTTCTTC.

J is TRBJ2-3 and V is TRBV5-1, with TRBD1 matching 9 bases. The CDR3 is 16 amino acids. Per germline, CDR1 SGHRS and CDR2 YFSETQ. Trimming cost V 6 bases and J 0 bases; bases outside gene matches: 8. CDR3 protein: CASKTGGMSSTDTQYF. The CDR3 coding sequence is TGCGCCAGCAAGACAGGGGGAATGTCTAGCACAGATACGCAGTATTTT.

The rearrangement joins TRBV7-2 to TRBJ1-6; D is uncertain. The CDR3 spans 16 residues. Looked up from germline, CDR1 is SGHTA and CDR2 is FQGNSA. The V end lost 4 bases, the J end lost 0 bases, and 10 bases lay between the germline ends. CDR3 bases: TGTGCCAGCAGCTCAGCGAGTAGCTCCTATAATTCACCCCTCCACTTT. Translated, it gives CASSSASSSYNSPLHF.

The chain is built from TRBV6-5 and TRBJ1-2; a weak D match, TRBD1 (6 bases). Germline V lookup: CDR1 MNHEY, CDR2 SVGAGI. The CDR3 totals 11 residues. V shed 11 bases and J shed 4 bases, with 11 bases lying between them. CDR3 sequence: CALQGRYGYTF. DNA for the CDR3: TGTGCCTTACAGGGACGCTATGGCTACACCTTC.